Listed below are T cell receptor beta chains from one sample, sequenced in a study of blood T cell repertoires in COVID-19. Here immunoSEQ multiplex PCR was the method, and the copy in TCRdb shows in-frame clones only, minus some. The sample includes over 110,000 clones, roughly 84% seen only once; the top ten take more than 3%. The specimen sequenced was PBMCs or T cells enriched from blood (not recorded which). The receptors stem from a man between 50 and 59 years old in a cohort exposed to, infected with or recovered from COVID-19 (not recorded which). Each CDR3 is given with its conserved first and last residue. The D gene is left open where the match is weak. Clone size appears in some rows only: once, few, many, or a class for an expanded clone.

V	J	D	size	DNA	CDR3
TRBV6-6	TRBJ1-5	.	.	TGTGCCAGCGGCGGTCAGCCCCAGCATTTT	CASGGQPQHF
TRBV4-1	TRBJ1-5	.	.	TGCGCCAGCAGCCGAGTCCAGACAGGAAATCAGCCCCAGCATTTT	CASSRVQTGNQPQHF
TRBV5-3	TRBJ2-7	TRBD1	.	TGTGCCAGAAGTTCTAAGGGGACAGGGAAGCCCGAGCAGTACTTC	CARSSKGTGKPEQYF
TRBV4-3	TRBJ1-2	.	.	TGCGCCAGCAGCCAGGGTGTGTGGGGGCCTGGTGGCTACACCTTC	CASSQGVWGPGGYTF
TRBV30	TRBJ1-3	.	.	TGTGCCTGGGCGGGGGGCCCTGGAAACACCATATATTTT	CAWAGGPGNTIYF
TRBV10-3	TRBJ1-2	.	.	TGTGCCATCAGTATCGATAGTTATGGCTACACCTTC	CAISIDSYGYTF
TRBV10-2	TRBJ2-4	.	few	TGCGCCAGCAGTGAGGGGCAGGGTTGGGGAGGTAGAACCAAAAACATTCAGTACTTC	CASSEGQGWGGRTKNIQYF
TRBV12-3/TRBV12-4	TRBJ1-1	.	.	TGTGCCAGCAGTTTAGCAGGGGGCACTGAAGCTTTCTTT	CASSLAGGTEAFF
TRBV11-3	TRBJ2-1	TRBD2	.	TGTGCCAGCAGCCCCGGGGCGGGAGGGCCCTGGAATGAGCAGTTCTTC	CASSPGAGGPWNEQFF
TRBV5-1	TRBJ1-5	.	.	TGCGCCAGCAGCTTGGTCGGGGACAATCAGCCCCAGCATTTT	CASSLVGDNQPQHF
TRBV21-1	TRBJ2-1	.	.	TGTGCCAGCAGCCAAACCCTTGGCCTCAATGAGCAGTTCTTC	CASSQTLGLNEQFF
TRBV19	TRBJ1-1	.	.	TGTGCCAGCAGGACAGTGTCGGTCTCTGAAGCTTTCTTT	CASRTVSVSEAFF
TRBV5-1	TRBJ2-2	.	.	TGCGCCAGCAGCCCCGGACAGTACACCGGGGAGCTGTTTTTT	CASSPGQYTGELFF
TRBV10-2	TRBJ2-3	.	.	TGCGCCAGCAGTGAGTCTAAGGAGATGAGCACAGATACGCAGTATTTT	CASSESKEMSTDTQYF
TRBV7-8	TRBJ1-2	TRBD1	.	TGTGCCAGCAGCTTAGACCGGGACAGGGACAGTCCTAACTATGGCTACACCTTC	CASSLDRDRDSPNYGYTF
TRBV6-1	TRBJ2-2	TRBD1	.	TGTGCCAGCAGTCAAGGGGACAGGGTAAACACCGGGGAGCTGTTTTTT	CASSQGDRVNTGELFF
TRBV5-1	TRBJ1-1	TRBD1	.	TGCGCCAGCAGCGTTGTCGGGACAGGGGGCACTGAAGCTTTCTTT	CASSVVGTGGTEAFF
TRBV28	TRBJ2-7	.	once	TGTGCCAGCAGTTTTCCTGCGGGGTCGGGAGAGCAGTACTTC	CASSFPAGSGEQYF
TRBV15	TRBJ1-1	TRBD1	few	TGTGCCACCAGCAGAGAGGGGACAGGGGGAGCGCGCACTGAAGCTTTCTTT	CATSREGTGGARTEAFF
TRBV5-1	TRBJ2-1	TRBD1	.	TGCGCCAGCAGCCTAACGGGACAGGGGTCCTACAATGAGCAGTTCTTC	CASSLTGQGSYNEQFF
TRBV2	TRBJ2-7	TRBD1	.	TGTGCCAGCAGGTCTACCGGGACAGGGACGACCAAGCAGTACTTC	CASRSTGTGTTKQYF
TRBV7-9	TRBJ2-2	.	.	TGTGCCGGCGATAGGAGAAACACCGGGGAGCTGTTTTTT	CAGDRRNTGELFF
TRBV5-1	TRBJ1-1	TRBD1	few	TGCGCCAGCAGGACAGGGAGGCTTCTGGGGACTGAAGCTTTCTTT	CASRTGRLLGTEAFF
TRBV4-1	TRBJ2-5	.	.	TGCGCCAGCAGAGGTGCGGAAGAGACCCAGTACTTC	CASRGAEETQYF
TRBV9	TRBJ2-5	.	.	TGTGCCAGCAGCGTAGGGGGGGGCCGGGAGACCCAGTACTTC	CASSVGGGRETQYF
TRBV10-1	TRBJ2-5	.	few	TGCGCCAGCAGTGAGTCGCCCGGGACATCTCAAGAGACCCAGTACTTC	CASSESPGTSQETQYF
TRBV11-2	TRBJ2-3	TRBD2	.	TGTGCCAGCAGCTTGGGGAGGACTAGCGGGGGGAGCACAGATACGCAGTATTTT	CASSLGRTSGGSTDTQYF
TRBV2	TRBJ1-2	.	.	TGTGCCAGCAGGGCCGACGCTTATACAGGGAACTATGGCTACACCTTC	CASRADAYTGNYGYTF